This T cell receptor (beta chain) came from a study of blood T cell repertoires in COVID-19 (dated by TCRdb to 2018 to 2021). Study-level background: Samples from collaborators originated in the United States, Italy and Spain and spanned both the acute and convalescent phases of COVID-19. The material from the prospective study consisted of cDNA or gDNA derived from T cells, B-cell-depleted T cells, or PBMCs. Subjects who had been exposed to COVID-19, were actively infected with it, or had recovered from it provided the deeply sampled blood TCRbeta repertoires that made up the dataset. A freely available public database, intended as a resource for researchers studying the immune response to SARS-CoV-2, is where the repertoires were released. Samples were obtained from the ongoing ImmuneRACE study (first 160 participants) and from 1,254 subjects provided by 6 global collaborators. A de-identified subject ID, COVID-19 status, age in years and sex were almost always included in the sample metadata. Where available, HLA class I and class II types were taken from metadata supplied by the sample provider and were not determined by assay-based typing. Here is what the overall study found, with its caveats: The amount of clinical and demographic metadata varied by source and participant and was provided uncurated.

The CDR3 runs 14 residues from the cysteine to the phenylalanine. Just CDR3 DNA is preserved here, 42 bases in frame from base 1. From the germline V gene, CDR1 is SGHNT and CDR2 is YENEEA. V loses 2 bases of germline sequence and J loses 7 bases, and the interval between the two ends is 11 bases. As regards this clone: The antigen it recognizes is unknown. Base qualities are not provided; no much larger clone lies one nucleotide away.

The immunoSEQ Assay, a bias-controlled multiplex PCR, was used to amplify TCRbeta CDR3 regions from genomic DNA. Turning to the authors' computational methods: Within the assay, amplification of reference gene primers was used to estimate how many nucleated cells each sample contained. To quantify the absolute abundance of each unique TCRbeta CDR3 rearrangement, sequence reads were collapsed and filtered. For each sample, productive Simpson clonality was calculated by taking the square root of Simpson's diversity index across productive rearrangements. In its TCRdb copy, this immuneACCESS table keeps in-frame sequences only and misses some clones. Where compared with another copy, unresolved V genes explain less than half of these, and the others have no known cause. V, J and clone size derive from that table, while D and trimming were established from the DNA sequence. Present in this sample are 60,000 to 75,000 clones, around four fifths of which were seen just once. The ten largest make up around 6% of the sample.

Collaborating institutions collected whole blood in K2EDTA tubes following their own protocols. For TCRbeta analysis, collaborators shipped samples in one of three forms: frozen whole blood, isolated PBMCs, or DNA extracted from either of those sample types. The clonotype was recovered from a woman in her seventies with acute or convalescent COVID-19. The specimen was peripheral blood. Rearrangement joined TRBV11-3 to TRBJ2-2; possibly the D gene is TRBD1, per 5 matching bases. The CDR3 protein: CASSLPSGRGELFF. The DNA sequence is TGTGCCAGCAGCTTACCATCAGGGCGCGGGGAGCTGTTTTTT. Beyond the CDR3, the reference TRBV11-3 and TRBJ2-2 genes provide the residues; the full variable domain reads: EAGVVQSPRYKIIEKKQPVAFWCNPISGHNTLYWYLQNLGQGPELLIRYENEEAVDDSQLPKDRFSAERLKGVDSTLKIQPAELGDSAVYLCASSLPSGRGELFFGEGSRLTVL.